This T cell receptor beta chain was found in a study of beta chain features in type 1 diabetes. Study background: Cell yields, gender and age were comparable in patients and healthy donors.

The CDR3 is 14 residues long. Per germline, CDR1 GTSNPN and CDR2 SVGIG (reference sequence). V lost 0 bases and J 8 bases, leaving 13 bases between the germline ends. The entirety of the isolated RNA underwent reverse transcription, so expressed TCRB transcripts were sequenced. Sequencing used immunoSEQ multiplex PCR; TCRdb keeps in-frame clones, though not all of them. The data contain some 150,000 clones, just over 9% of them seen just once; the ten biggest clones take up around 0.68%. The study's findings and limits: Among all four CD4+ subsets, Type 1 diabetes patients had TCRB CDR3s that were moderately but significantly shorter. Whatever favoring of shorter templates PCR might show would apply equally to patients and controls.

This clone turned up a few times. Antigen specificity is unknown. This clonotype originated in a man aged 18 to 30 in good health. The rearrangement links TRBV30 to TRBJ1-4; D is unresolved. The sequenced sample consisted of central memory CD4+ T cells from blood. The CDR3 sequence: CAWSVGHSNEKLFF. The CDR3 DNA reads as TGTGCCTGGAGTGTCGGTCATTCAAACGAAAAACTGTTTTTT.